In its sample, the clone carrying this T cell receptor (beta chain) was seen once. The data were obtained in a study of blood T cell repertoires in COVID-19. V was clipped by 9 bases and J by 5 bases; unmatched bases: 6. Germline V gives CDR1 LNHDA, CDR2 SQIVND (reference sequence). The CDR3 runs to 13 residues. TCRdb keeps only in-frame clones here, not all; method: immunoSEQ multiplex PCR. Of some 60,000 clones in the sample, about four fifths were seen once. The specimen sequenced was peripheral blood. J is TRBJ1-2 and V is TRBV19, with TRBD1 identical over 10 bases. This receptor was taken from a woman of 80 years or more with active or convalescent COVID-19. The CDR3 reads CASQTGGVYGYTF. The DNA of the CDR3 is TGTGCCAGCCAGACAGGGGGCGTGTATGGCTACACCTTC.